The subject of this entry is one T cell receptor (beta chain). Its recognized antigen is unknown. One base away there is no much larger clone; base qualities are not given. This entry comes from a study of OX40 agonist ivuxolimab in advanced cancers. With respect to the entire study: The costimulatory receptor OX40 (CD134) was targeted by ivuxolimab, a fully human IgG2 agonistic monoclonal antibody. Intravenous ivuxolimab was administered to patients every 2 weeks at six dose levels: 0.01, 0.1, 0.3, 1.5, 3 and 10 mg/kg. Of the approximately 50 dose-escalation patients, hepatocellular carcinoma was present in 19, melanoma in roughly 15, renal cell carcinoma in 9 and head and neck cancer in 9. In the dose-escalation cohort, around 80% of patients were male, and the mean age was roughly 56 years with a range of roughly 20 to 79. Prior anti-PD-1, anti-PD-L1 or anti-CTLA-4 therapy was permitted, and 40% of dose-escalation patients had received checkpoint inhibitors. Partial responses were achieved by three dose-escalation patients, of whom one had hepatocellular carcinoma and two had cutaneous melanoma. The point of sequencing TCRbeta in the periphery was to test whether ivuxolimab changed TCR sequence diversity and drove clonal T-cell expansion. The paper describes the monotherapy dose-escalation part (N = 52 patients) of the phase I trial of ivuxolimab.

The trial excluded patients who had a history of autoimmune disease or who were on systemic immunosuppression. Peripheral blood for TCR sequencing was drawn from every dose cohort at baseline, at cycle 4 day 1 and at cycle 7 day 1. Samples were obtained from an open-label, multicenter, first-in-human phase I dose-escalation trial of ivuxolimab. Adults with locally advanced or metastatic head and neck squamous cell, hepatocellular, melanoma or renal cell carcinoma were enrolled in the trial. Before TCR sequencing, CD4+ T cells and CD8+ T cells were sorted from peripheral blood as separate populations. Clipping removes 5 bases from V and 5 bases from J, with 7 as the unmatched junction base count. The cysteine opens and the phenylalanine closes a CDR3 of 14 amino acids. Only the CDR3 part of the read is kept: 42 bases, read in frame from the first base. The germline V gene yields SGHNT for CDR1 and YENEEA for CDR2.

Genomic DNA was extracted from sorted cells for sequencing of the TCRbeta CDR3 region. The immunoSEQ Assay was used for sequencing of TCRbeta CDR3 regions. The immuneACCESS repertoire file appears here via TCRdb, limited to in-frame rearrangements. These files lack a portion of the clones; in checked studies, under half of the deficit traces to unresolved V genes, and the cause of the others is not known. The table for this sample lists about 67,000 clones; roughly 85% of them were counted only once. In total, the top ten clones hold 2% to 2.5% of the sample. The paper as a whole reports these results and caveats: At doses of 0.1 to 3.0 mg/kg, clonal expansion of both CD4+ and CD8+ T cells in blood was seen between baseline and week 6. Low levels of normalized T-cell clonal expansion were also seen in some patients who did not respond. In the 0.1-3.0 mg/kg groups, partial responders had among the lowest normalized peripheral clonal expansion, particularly in CD8+ T cells. After ivuxolimab, CD8+ T cells had more expanded clones than CD4+ T cells on average. The antigen specificity of the clonally expanded peripheral T cells was not determined.

This clonotype was obtained from an adult with an advanced solid tumor such as melanoma, head and neck, liver or kidney cancer. The sample in question was CD4+ or CD8+ T cells sorted from blood, obtained in a trial of the OX40 agonist ivuxolimab. The chain couples TRBV11-3 to TRBJ1-1; 8 bases in the junction line up with TRBD1. The CDR3 corresponds to CASSVGQGGTEAFF. The nucleotide sequence reads TGTGCCAGCAGCGTAGGACAGGGTGGAACTGAAGCTTTCTTT.